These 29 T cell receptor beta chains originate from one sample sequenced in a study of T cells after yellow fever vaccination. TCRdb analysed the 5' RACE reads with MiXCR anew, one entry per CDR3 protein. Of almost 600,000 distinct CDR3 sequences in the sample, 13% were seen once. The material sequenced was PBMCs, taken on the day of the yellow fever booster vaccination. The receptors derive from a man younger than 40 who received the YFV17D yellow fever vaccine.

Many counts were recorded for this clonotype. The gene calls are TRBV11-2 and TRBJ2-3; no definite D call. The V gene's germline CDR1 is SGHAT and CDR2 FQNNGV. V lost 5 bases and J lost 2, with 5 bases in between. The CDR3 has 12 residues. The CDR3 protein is CASSILTDTQYF. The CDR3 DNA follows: TGTGCCAGCAGCATACTCACAGATACGCAGTATTTT.

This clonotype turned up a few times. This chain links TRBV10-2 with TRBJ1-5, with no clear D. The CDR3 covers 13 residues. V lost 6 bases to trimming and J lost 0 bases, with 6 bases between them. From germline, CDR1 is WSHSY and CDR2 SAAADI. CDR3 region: CASRWNSNQPQHF. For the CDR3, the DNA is TGCGCCAGCAGGTGGAATAGCAATCAGCCCCAGCATTTT.

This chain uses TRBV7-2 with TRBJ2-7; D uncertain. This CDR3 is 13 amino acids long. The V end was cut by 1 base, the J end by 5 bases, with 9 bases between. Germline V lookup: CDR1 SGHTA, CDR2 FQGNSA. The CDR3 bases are TGTGCCAGCAGCTTAGGACGTACCGACGAGCAGTACTTC. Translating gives CASSLGRTDEQYF. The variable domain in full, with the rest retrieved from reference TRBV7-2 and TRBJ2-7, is GAGVSQSPSNKVTEKGKDVELRCDPISGHTALYWYRQSLGQGLEFLIYFQGNSAPDKSGLPSDRFSAERTGGSVSTLTIQRTQQEDSAVYLCASSLGRTDEQYFGPGTRLTVT.

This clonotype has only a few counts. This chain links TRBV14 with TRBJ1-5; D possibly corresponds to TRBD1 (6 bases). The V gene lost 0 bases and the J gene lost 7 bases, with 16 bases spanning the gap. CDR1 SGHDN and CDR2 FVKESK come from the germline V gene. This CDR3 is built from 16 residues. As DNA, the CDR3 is TGTGCCAGCAGCCAAGATCGGGTGGGGGCCGAACAGCCCCAGCATTTT. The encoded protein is CASSQDRVGAEQPQHF.

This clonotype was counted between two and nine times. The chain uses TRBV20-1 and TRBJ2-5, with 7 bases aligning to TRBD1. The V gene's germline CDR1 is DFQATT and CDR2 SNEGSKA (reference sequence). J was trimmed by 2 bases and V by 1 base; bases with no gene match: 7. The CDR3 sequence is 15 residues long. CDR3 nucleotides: TGCAGTGCTAGAGGACCCCGGACAGGTCAAGAGACCCAGTACTTC. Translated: CSARGPRTGQETQYF.

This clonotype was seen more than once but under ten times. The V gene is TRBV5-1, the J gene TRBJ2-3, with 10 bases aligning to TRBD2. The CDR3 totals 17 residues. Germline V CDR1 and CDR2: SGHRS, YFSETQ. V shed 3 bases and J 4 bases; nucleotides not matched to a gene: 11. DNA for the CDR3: TGCGCCAGCAGCTCCGGGACTAGCGCCCTCGGTCCAGATACGCAGTATTTT. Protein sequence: CASSSGTSALGPDTQYF.

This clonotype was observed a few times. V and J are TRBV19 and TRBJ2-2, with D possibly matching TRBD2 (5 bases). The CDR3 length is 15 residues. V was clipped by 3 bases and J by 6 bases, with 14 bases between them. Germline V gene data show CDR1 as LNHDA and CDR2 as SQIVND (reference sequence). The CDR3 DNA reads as TGTGCCAGTAGTATTGACCCCTTCGGGGCCGGGGAGCTGTTTTTT. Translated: CASSIDPFGAGELFF.

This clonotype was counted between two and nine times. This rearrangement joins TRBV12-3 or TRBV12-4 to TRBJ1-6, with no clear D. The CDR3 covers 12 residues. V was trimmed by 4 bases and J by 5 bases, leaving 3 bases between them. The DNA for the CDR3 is TGTGCCAGCAGTTCGAATAATTCACCCCTCCACTTT. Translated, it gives CASSSNNSPLHF.

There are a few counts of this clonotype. The DNA for the CDR3 is TGTGCCAGCAGCTTAGAGGCAGGGACCCACGAGCAGTACTTC. Translation: CASSLEAGTHEQYF. This chain joins TRBV7-2 and TRBJ2-7; D may correspond to TRBD1 or TRBD2 (5 bases each). The CDR3 totals 14 residues. V lost 1 base to trimming and J lost 5 bases, with 12 bases between them. From germline, CDR1 is SGHTA and CDR2 FQGNSA.

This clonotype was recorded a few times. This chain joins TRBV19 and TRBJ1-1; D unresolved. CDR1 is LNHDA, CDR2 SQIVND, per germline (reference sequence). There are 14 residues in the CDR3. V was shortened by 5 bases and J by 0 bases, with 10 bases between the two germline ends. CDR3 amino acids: CASSPATMNTEAFF. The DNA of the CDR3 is TGTGCCAGTAGTCCTGCGACTATGAACACTGAAGCTTTCTTT.

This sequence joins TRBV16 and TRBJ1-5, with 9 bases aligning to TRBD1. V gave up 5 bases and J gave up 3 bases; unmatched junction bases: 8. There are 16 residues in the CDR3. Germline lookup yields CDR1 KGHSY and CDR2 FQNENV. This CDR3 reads CASSLGTGGYNQPQHF. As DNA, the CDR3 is TGTGCCAGCAGCTTGGGAACAGGGGGCTACAATCAGCCCCAGCATTTT.

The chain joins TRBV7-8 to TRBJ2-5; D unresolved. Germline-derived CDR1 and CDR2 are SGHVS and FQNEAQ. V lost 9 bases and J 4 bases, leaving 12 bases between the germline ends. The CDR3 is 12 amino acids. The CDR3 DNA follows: TGTGCCAGTCGATTGGTCCCAGAGACCCAGTACTTC. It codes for CASRLVPETQYF.

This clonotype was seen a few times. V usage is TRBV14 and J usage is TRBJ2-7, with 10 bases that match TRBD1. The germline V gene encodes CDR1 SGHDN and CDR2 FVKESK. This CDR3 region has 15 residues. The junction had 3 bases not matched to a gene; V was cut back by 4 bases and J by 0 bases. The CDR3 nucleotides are TGTGCCAGCAGCCTCGGGACAGGGGACTCCTACGAGCAGTACTTC. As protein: CASSLGTGDSYEQYF.

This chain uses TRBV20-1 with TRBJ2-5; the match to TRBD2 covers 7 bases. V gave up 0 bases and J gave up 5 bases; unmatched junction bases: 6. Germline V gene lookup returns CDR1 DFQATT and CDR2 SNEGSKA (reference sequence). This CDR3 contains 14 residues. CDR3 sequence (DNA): TGCAGTGCTAGAGACTGGGGAGGGCCCGAGACCCAGTACTTC. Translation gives CSARDWGGPETQYF.

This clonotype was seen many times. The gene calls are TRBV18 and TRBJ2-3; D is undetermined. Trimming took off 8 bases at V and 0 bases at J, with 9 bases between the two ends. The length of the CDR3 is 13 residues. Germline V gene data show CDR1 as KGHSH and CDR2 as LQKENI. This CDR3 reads CASSPPSTDTQYF. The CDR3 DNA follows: TGTGCCAGCAGCCCGCCCAGCACAGATACGCAGTATTTT.

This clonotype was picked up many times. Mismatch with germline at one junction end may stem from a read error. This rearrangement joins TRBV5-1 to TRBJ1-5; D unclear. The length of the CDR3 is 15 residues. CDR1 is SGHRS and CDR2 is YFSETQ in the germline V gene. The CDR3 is CASSLEGYSNQPQHF. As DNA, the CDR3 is TGTGCCAGCAGCTTAGAGGGCTATAGCAATCAGCCCCAGCATTTT.

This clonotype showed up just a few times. The CDR3 nucleotides are TGCAGTGCTAGAGATGTAGCGGGAGTCAGTGAGCAGTTCTTC. Its translation: CSARDVAGVSEQFF. The rearrangement joins TRBV20-1 to TRBJ2-1; 9 nucleotides align to TRBD2. The CDR3 is 14 residues long. Trimming at V came to 0 bases and at J to 9 bases, leaving 6 bases not matched to a gene. Germline CDR1 and CDR2: DFQATT and SNEGSKA (reference sequence).

CDR3 nucleotide sequence: TGCAGCACCCCCCCTTCAGACAGTAAGGATGAGCAGTTCTTC. This gives the protein CSTPPSDSKDEQFF. V is TRBV29-1 and J is TRBJ2-1; weak D call: TRBD1 (5 bases). The CDR3 totals 14 residues. Per the germline V gene, CDR1 is SQVTM and CDR2 is ANQGSEA. V was trimmed by 8 bases and J by 8 bases, leaving 22 bases between them.

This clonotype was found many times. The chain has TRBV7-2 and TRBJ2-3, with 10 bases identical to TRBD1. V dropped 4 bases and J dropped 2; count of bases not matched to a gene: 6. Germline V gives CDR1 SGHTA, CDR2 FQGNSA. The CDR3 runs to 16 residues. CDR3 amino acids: CASSSGTGASTDTQYF. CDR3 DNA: TGTGCCAGCAGCTCAGGGACAGGGGCCTCCACAGATACGCAGTATTTT.

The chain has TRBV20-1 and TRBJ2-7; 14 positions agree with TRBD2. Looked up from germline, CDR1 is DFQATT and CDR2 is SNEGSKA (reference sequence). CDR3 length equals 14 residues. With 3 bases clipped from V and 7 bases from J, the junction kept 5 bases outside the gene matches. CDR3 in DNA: TGCAGTGCTAGGGGGGGACTAGCGGGAGTTGAGCAGTACTTC. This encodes CSARGGLAGVEQYF.

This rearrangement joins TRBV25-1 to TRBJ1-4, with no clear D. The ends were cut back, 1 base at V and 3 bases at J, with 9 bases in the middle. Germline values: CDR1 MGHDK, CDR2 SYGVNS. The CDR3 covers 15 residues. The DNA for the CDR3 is TGTGCCAGCAGTGAATGGGCAGGACCTAATGAAAAACTGTTTTTT. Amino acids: CASSEWAGPNEKLFF.

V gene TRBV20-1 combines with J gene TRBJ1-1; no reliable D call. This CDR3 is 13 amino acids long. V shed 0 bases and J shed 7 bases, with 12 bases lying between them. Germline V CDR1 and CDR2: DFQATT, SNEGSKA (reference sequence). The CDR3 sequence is CSARDPARFEAFF. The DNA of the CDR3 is TGCAGTGCTAGAGACCCCGCCCGCTTTGAAGCTTTCTTT.

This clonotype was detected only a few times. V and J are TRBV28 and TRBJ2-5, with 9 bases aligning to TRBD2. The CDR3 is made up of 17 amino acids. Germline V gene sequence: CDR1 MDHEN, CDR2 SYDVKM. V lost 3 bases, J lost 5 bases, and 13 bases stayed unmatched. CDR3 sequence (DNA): TGTGCCAGCAGTTTTTTCGGACTAGCGACGTGGAGTGAGACCCAGTACTTC. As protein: CASSFFGLATWSETQYF.

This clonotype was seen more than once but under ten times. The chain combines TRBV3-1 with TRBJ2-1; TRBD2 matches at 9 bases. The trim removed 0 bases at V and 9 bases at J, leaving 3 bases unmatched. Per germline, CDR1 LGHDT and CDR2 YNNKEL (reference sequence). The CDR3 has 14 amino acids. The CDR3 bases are TGTGCCAGCAGCCAAGATCCTAGCGGGGTTGAGCAGTTCTTC. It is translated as CASSQDPSGVEQFF.

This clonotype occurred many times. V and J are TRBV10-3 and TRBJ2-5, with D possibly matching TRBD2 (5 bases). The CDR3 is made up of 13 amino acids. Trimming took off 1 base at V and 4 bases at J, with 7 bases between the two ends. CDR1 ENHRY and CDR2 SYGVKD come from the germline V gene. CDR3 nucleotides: TGTGCCATCAGTGAGTTCGGAGGAGAGACCCAGTACTTC. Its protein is CAISEFGGETQYF.

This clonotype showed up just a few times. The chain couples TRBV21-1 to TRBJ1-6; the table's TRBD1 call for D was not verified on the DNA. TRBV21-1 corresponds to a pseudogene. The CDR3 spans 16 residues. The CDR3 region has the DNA TGTGCCAGCAGCAACCCGACCACAGGAGGAAATTCACCCCTCCACTTT. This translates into CASSNPTTGGNSPLHF.

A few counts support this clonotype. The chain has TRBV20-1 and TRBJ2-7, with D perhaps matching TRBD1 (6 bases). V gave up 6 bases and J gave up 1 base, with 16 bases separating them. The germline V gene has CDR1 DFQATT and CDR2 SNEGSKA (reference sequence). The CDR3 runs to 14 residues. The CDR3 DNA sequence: TGCAGTGCCCGCTATACAGGGCCGTCCTACGAGCAGTACTTC. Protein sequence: CSARYTGPSYEQYF.

The CDR3 bases are TGTGCCAGCAGCGTCCCCGGGACTACCACCTCCTACGAGCAGTACTTC. This sequence encodes CASSVPGTTTSYEQYF. The rearrangement links TRBV7-9 to TRBJ2-7; TRBD2 matches at 7 bases. V shed 5 bases, J shed 0 bases, and the junction held 10 bases outside the gene matches. Germline V lookup: CDR1 SEHNR, CDR2 FQNEAQ (reference sequence). The CDR3 covers 16 residues.

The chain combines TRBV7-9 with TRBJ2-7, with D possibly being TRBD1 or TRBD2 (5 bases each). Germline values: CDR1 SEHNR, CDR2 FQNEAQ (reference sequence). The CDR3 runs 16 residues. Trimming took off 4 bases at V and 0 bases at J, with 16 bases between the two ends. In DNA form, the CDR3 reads TGTGCCAGCAGCTCCTCAAGGGACCAAAGCTCCTACGAGCAGTACTTC. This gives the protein CASSSSRDQSSYEQYF.